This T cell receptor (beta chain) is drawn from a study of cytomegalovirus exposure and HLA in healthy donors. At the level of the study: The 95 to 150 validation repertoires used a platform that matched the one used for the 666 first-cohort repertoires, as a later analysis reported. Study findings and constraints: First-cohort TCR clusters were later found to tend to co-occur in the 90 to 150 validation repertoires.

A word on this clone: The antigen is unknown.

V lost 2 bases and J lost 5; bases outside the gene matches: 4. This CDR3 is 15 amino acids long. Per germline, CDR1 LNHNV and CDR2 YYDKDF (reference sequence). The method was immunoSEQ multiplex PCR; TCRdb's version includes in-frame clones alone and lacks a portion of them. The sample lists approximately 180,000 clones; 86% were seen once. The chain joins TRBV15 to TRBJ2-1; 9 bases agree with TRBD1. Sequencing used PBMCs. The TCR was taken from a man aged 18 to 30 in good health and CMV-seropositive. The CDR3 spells CATSRPGTGHNEQFF. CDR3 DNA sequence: TGTGCCACCAGCAGACCCGGGACAGGGCACAATGAGCAGTTCTTC.